A single sample is the source of the 11 T cell receptor beta chains below, sequenced in a study of a mutant IDH1 vaccine in newly diagnosed glioma. Measured with immunoSEQ multiplex PCR; TCRdb has only the in-frame clones, and not every one. The sample yields about 54,000 clones, approximately 81% seen once. Described time point: baseline, week 1 (first vaccination visit). The treatment is: pre-vaccination baseline after standard-of-care therapy. Sample: PBMCs, taken from a glioma patient treated with radiotherapy, temozolomide or both. Receptors were obtained from a man aged 18 to 29 with glioma.

V usage is TRBV28 and J usage is TRBJ1-1; D is possibly TRBD1 (5 bases). CDR1 MDHEN and CDR2 SYDVKM come from the germline V gene. Deletions cut 8 bases from V and 2 bases from J, with 15 bases between. This CDR3 has 14 amino acids. This CDR3 reads CASGAGGVNTEAFF. The CDR3 region has the DNA TGTGCCAGCGGGGCCGGTGGCGTAAACACTGAAGCTTTCTTT.

This clone was observed a single time. The genes are TRBV6-6 and TRBJ2-7; perhaps TRBD2 as D (5 bases). CDR3 length equals 14 residues. V lost 1 base, J lost 6 bases, and 13 bases lay in between. The germline V gene has CDR1 MNHNY and CDR2 SVGAGI (reference sequence). The CDR3 coding sequence is TGTGCCAGCAGTTACTGGGAGAAGAAGGGCGAGCAGTACTTC. Its protein product is CASSYWEKKGEQYF.

The V call is TRBV12-5, the J call TRBJ1-1, with a tentative D call TRBD1 (6 bases). Germline V gives CDR1 LGHNT, CDR2 FRNRAP. V was cut by 6 bases and J by 1 base, with 12 bases left in between. This CDR3 region has 14 residues. The DNA of the CDR3 is TGTGCTAGTGGAGGGGGGGAAAGGAACACTGAAGCTTTCTTT. It translates to CASGGGERNTEAFF.

This clone showed up just once. The chain is built from TRBV7-8 and TRBJ1-2; D not certain. The germline V gene has CDR1 SGHVS and CDR2 FQNEAQ. This CDR3 is built from 13 residues. The V and J ends lost 1 base and 8 bases respectively, with 11 bases between them. The CDR3 nucleotides read TGTGCCAGCAGCTTAGGGTCACCGGGGGGCTACACCTTC. Translating it yields CASSLGSPGGYTF. Full variable domain (remainder filled in from reference TRBV7-8 and TRBJ1-2): GAGVSQSPRYKVAKRGQDVALRCDPISGHVSLFWYQQALGQGPEFLTYFQNEAQLDKSGLPSDRFFAERPEGSVSTLKIQRTQQEDSAVYLCASSLGSPGGYTFGSGTRLTVV.

This chain connects TRBV27 to TRBJ1-2, with 7 nucleotides matching TRBD1. The V gene's germline CDR1 is MNHEY and CDR2 SMNVEV (reference sequence). The CDR3 loop spans 13 amino acids. J lost 1 base, V lost 5 bases, and 1 base had no gene match. This CDR3 reads CASSRDSNYGYTF. CDR3 nucleotide sequence: TGTGCCAGCAGTAGGGACAGTAACTATGGCTACACCTTC.

This rearrangement joins TRBV19 to TRBJ1-5, with 12 bases lining up with TRBD1. Germline values: CDR1 LNHDA, CDR2 SQIVND (reference sequence). V gave up 7 bases and J gave up 4 bases; unmatched junction bases: 5. The CDR3 length is 15 residues. In nucleotides, the CDR3 is TGTGCCAGTAAAGGGACAGGGGGCGTGAATCAGCCCCAGCATTTT. Translation gives CASKGTGGVNQPQHF.

The J gene is TRBJ2-7, the V gene TRBV18; no firm D call. Germline CDR1 and CDR2: KGHSH and LQKENI. V was trimmed by 6 bases and J by 1 base, leaving 10 bases between them. This CDR3 is 13 amino acids long. The CDR3: CASSPESSYEQYF. The DNA of the CDR3 is TGTGCCAGCTCCCCAGAATCTTCCTACGAGCAGTACTTC.

The rearrangement joins TRBV27 to TRBJ1-1; a weak D match, TRBD1 (5 bases). This CDR3 comprises 14 residues. The ends were cut back, 4 bases at V and 1 base at J, with 10 bases in the middle. Germline lookup yields CDR1 MNHEY and CDR2 SMNVEV (reference sequence). The CDR3 spells CASSWARENTEAFF. The CDR3 DNA reads TGTGCCAGCAGTTGGGCCAGGGAGAACACTGAAGCTTTCTTT.

This clone appeared a few times. V and J are TRBV5-4 and TRBJ1-1; D possibly corresponds to TRBD1 (5 bases). V lost 2 bases and J 5 bases, leaving 13 bases between the germline ends. Germline values: CDR1 SGHNT, CDR2 YYREEE (reference sequence). The CDR3 extends over 14 amino acids. The CDR3 DNA reads as TGTGCCAGCAGCTTAGGGGCCCAAATGACTGAAGCTTTCTTT. This translates into CASSLGAQMTEAFF. Full variable domain (outside the CDR3, taken from reference TRBV5-4 and TRBJ1-1): ETGVTQSPTHLIKTRGQQVTLRCSSQSGHNTVSWYQQALGQGPQFIFQYYREEENGRGNFPPRFSGLQFPNYSSELNVNALELDDSALYLCASSLGAQMTEAFFGQGTRLTVV.

This clone is a singleton in its sample. The rearrangement joins TRBV4-3 to TRBJ2-1; D ambiguous. This CDR3 region has 15 residues. Trimming removed 0 bases at V and 9 bases at J, with 15 bases between. CDR1 and CDR2 (germline): LGHNA, YSLEER. The CDR3 is CASSQDSYSNGEQFF. DNA of the CDR3: TGCGCCAGCAGCCAAGATAGTTATAGCAATGGTGAGCAGTTCTTC.

The chain employs TRBV29-1 and TRBJ2-5, with 11 bases lining up with TRBD2. Germline V CDR1 and CDR2: SQVTM, ANQGSEA. Trimming removed 5 bases from V and 1 base from J; junction bases left unmatched: 6. The CDR3 has 15 amino acids. The DNA of the CDR3 is TGCAGCGTTTCAGCCGGGACTAGCGGCCAAGAGACCCAGTACTTC. Translating gives CSVSAGTSGQETQYF.